The 23 T cell receptor beta chains below come from one sample, sequenced in a study of blood T cell repertoires in COVID-19. Assay: immunoSEQ multiplex PCR; the TCRdb copy retains only in-frame clones and omits some. The sample contains some 20,000 clones, 86% of which appear only once. Sample: peripheral blood. The receptor set was obtained from a human donor with acute or convalescent COVID-19. The donor label of this sample is uncertain.

The chain couples TRBV5-1 to TRBJ1-4; no firm D call. Between the trimmed V and J ends, which lost 1 base and 3 bases, there was a span of 10 bases. This CDR3 has 15 residues. The germline V gene encodes CDR1 SGHRS and CDR2 YFSETQ. CDR3 DNA sequence: TGCGCCAGCAGCTTGACCAAGCTTGCTAATGAAAAACTGTTTTTT. Protein sequence: CASSLTKLANEKLFF.

The chain carries TRBV11-2 and TRBJ2-1; 9 nucleotides match TRBD2. Germline CDR1 SGHAT, CDR2 FQNNGV. The V segment lost 1 base and the J segment 7 bases; nucleotides outside the gene matches: 5. This CDR3 region has 15 residues. CDR3 DNA: TGTGCCAGCAGCTTAGGCGGGGGGGCCCGGAATGAGCAGTTCTTC. This translates into CASSLGGGARNEQFF.

The rearrangement links TRBV7-8 to TRBJ2-7; D is possibly TRBD2 (6 bases). V was pared by 0 bases and J by 5 bases, with 14 bases between. The CDR3 consists of 15 residues. CDR1 is SGHVS and CDR2 is FQNEAQ in the germline V gene. CDR3 protein: CASSLALEGNHEQYF. The CDR3 nucleotides are TGTGCCAGCAGCTTAGCGCTGGAGGGTAACCACGAGCAGTACTTC.

The chain uses TRBV12-3 or TRBV12-4 and TRBJ1-1; D ambiguous. The CDR3 spans 13 residues. Between the trimmed V and J ends, which lost 5 bases and 1 base, there was a span of 8 bases. CDR3 residues: CASSLVSNTEAFF. CDR3 nucleotides: TGTGCCAGCAGTCTCGTCTCGAACACTGAAGCTTTCTTT.

V is TRBV10-3 and J is TRBJ2-5, with D uncertain. Germline values: CDR1 ENHRY, CDR2 SYGVKD. This CDR3 has 17 amino acids. The V gene lost 0 bases and the J gene lost 7 bases, with 21 bases spanning the gap. The CDR3 spells CAISESEWRGLIGTQYF. The DNA of the CDR3 is TGTGCCATCAGTGAGTCGGAGTGGCGAGGCTTGATTGGGACCCAGTACTTC.

This clone was observed once. The chain couples TRBV7-2 to TRBJ2-4; 8 bases are a match to TRBD2. Germline loops: CDR1 SGHTA, CDR2 FQGNSA. The CDR3 covers 15 residues. With V trimmed by 5 bases and J by 11 bases, 14 bases remained unmatched. The CDR3 DNA sequence: TGTGCCAGCAGCCCCGGGGGGAGCGGGGGTCTCCTTCAGTACTTC. It translates to CASSPGGSGGLLQYF.

This chain uses TRBV30 with TRBJ2-3; no clear D. V shed 7 bases and J shed 0 bases, with 20 bases lying between them. CDR3 length: 16 amino acids. Per germline, CDR1 GTSNPN and CDR2 SVGIG (reference sequence). CDR3 protein: CAFSASRYGSTDTQYF. CDR3 nucleotide sequence: TGTGCCTTCTCGGCATCTAGGTACGGGAGCACAGATACGCAGTATTTT. Drawing the rest from reference TRBV30 and TRBJ2-3, the complete variable domain is SQTIHQWPATLVQPVGSPLSLECTVEGTSNPNLYWYRQAAGRGLQLLFYSVGIGQISSEVPQNLSASRPQDRQFILSSKKLLLSDSGFYLCAFSASRYGSTDTQYFGPGTRLTVL.

About this clone: Germline and junction disagree at one end, which may indicate a read error. CDR3 DNA: TGTGCCAGCTGTGATACAAGGGGAATCTCCTACGAGCAGTACTTC. Translating it yields CASCDTRGISYEQYF. The rearrangement joins TRBV6-1 to TRBJ2-7; tentative D call: TRBD1 (5 bases). In germline, CDR1 is MNHNS, CDR2 SASEGT. The CDR3 runs 15 residues.

The chain has TRBV7-2 and TRBJ2-3; a weak D match, TRBD2 (6 bases). Trimming stripped 1 base from V and 4 bases from J, with 12 bases between. CDR1 and CDR2 (germline): SGHTA, FQGNSA. CDR3 length: 15 residues. The CDR3 region has the DNA TGTGCCAGCAGCTTAGTAGGCGGGAACGCAGATACGCAGTATTTT. This codes for CASSLVGGNADTQYF.

This sequence joins TRBV10-1 and TRBJ2-1; D uncertain. Trimming shortened V by 6 bases and J by 0 bases, and 6 bases separated the two germline ends. Germline CDR1 WNHNN, CDR2 SYGVQD (reference sequence). This CDR3 is 13 amino acids long. CDR3 loop: CASSASSYNEQFF. The CDR3 DNA is TGCGCCAGCAGCGCCAGCTCCTACAATGAGCAGTTCTTC.

This chain connects TRBV9 to TRBJ2-7; unclear D gene. The V and J ends lost 0 bases and 1 base respectively, with 11 bases between them. CDR3 length equals 15 residues. Germline V gene lookup returns CDR1 SGDLS and CDR2 YYNGEE. CDR3 sequence (DNA): TGTGCCAGCAGCGTAGGGTCCGCCAGTTCCTACGAGCAGTACTTC. This translates into CASSVGSASSYEQYF.

CDR3 amino acids: CASTPQTSGKRSDTQYF. The CDR3 coding sequence is TGTGCCAGCACCCCTCAGACTAGCGGGAAACGTTCAGATACGCAGTATTTT. The chain combines TRBV6-2 or TRBV6-3 with TRBJ2-3, with TRBD2 identical over 11 bases. The CDR3 consists of 17 residues. Germline assignment: CDR1 MNHEY and CDR2 SVGEGT. The junction had 13 bases not matched to a gene; V was cut back by 7 bases and J by 4 bases.

The chain links TRBV27 to TRBJ1-2; D is uncertain. V lost 5 bases and J 6 bases, leaving 13 bases between the germline ends. Germline V CDR1 and CDR2: MNHEY, SMNVEV (reference sequence). This CDR3 has 13 residues. DNA of the CDR3: TGTGCCAGCAGTCCCACAAAGAGGAATGGCTACACCTTC. Residues: CASSPTKRNGYTF.

This clone came up a few times. This chain uses TRBV18 with TRBJ2-7, with D possibly TRBD1 on 6 matching bases. Germline CDR1 KGHSH, CDR2 LQKENI. This CDR3 is built from 15 residues. V was trimmed by 2 bases and J by 1 base, leaving 12 bases between them. CDR3 in DNA: TGTGCCAGCTCACCAGGACAGACATCATCCTACGAGCAGTACTTC. The encoded protein is CASSPGQTSSYEQYF.

This chain connects TRBV3-1 (or the pseudogene TRBV3-2) to TRBJ1-5; D ambiguous. Germline assignment: CDR1 LGHDT and CDR2 YNNKEL (reference sequence). Trimming took 4 bases from V and 6 from J, leaving 10 bases between them. This CDR3 has 13 amino acids. The CDR3 is CASSPGYRQPQHF. CDR3 DNA: TGTGCCAGCAGCCCAGGCTACCGTCAGCCCCAGCATTTT.

This chain connects TRBV4-2 to TRBJ1-5, with D unresolved. With 0 bases removed from V and 2 bases from J, the gap between germline ends came to 8 bases. Germline CDR1 LGHNA, CDR2 YNFKEQ. CDR3 length equals 15 residues. CDR3 amino acids: CASSQDGAGNQPQHF. CDR3 in DNA: TGTGCCAGCAGCCAAGATGGCGCGGGCAATCAGCCCCAGCATTTT.

J is TRBJ1-2 and V is TRBV3-1 (or the pseudogene TRBV3-2); D is possibly TRBD1 (5 bases). V lost 1 base, J lost 4 bases, and 7 bases lay in between. Germline V gene sequence: CDR1 LGHDT, CDR2 YNNKEL (reference sequence). CDR3 length equals 13 residues. CDR3 residues: CASSQGTPYGYTF. Written as DNA, the CDR3 is TGTGCCAGCAGCCAAGGGACACCCTATGGCTACACCTTC.

The chain employs TRBV19 and TRBJ1-3, with 9 nucleotides matching TRBD1. Germline CDR1 is LNHDA and CDR2 is SQIVND (reference sequence). V was pared by 3 bases and J by 4 bases, with 7 bases of the junction left unmatched. This CDR3 comprises 16 residues. Written as DNA, the CDR3 is TGTGCCAGTAGTATCACCGGGACAGGGCTCGGAAACACCATATATTTT. Its translation is CASSITGTGLGNTIYF.

This chain joins TRBV19 and TRBJ1-2, with a tentative D call TRBD1 (5 bases). V shed 7 bases and J shed 7 bases, with 31 bases lying between them. The V gene's germline CDR1 is LNHDA and CDR2 SQIVND (reference sequence). CDR3 length: 18 residues. The CDR3 DNA is TGTGCCAGTACCAACAACCGATTGGGAGGGTCGGGGGGACGTGGCTACACCTTC. Its translation is CASTNNRLGGSGGRGYTF. The whole variable domain, remainder taken from reference TRBV19 and TRBJ1-2, is DGGITQSPKYLFRKEGQNVTLSCEQNLNHDAMYWYRQDPGQGLRLIYYSQIVNDFQKGDIAEGYSVSREKKESFPLTVTSAQKNPTAFYLCASTNNRLGGSGGRGYTFGSGTRLTVV.

This clone has a handful of counts. The chain carries TRBV7-8 and TRBJ1-6; D is unresolved. Trimming took off 0 bases at V and 10 bases at J, with 10 bases between the two ends. Germline assignment: CDR1 SGHVS and CDR2 FQNEAQ. The length of the CDR3 is 14 residues. CDR3 nucleotides: TGTGCCAGCAGCTTAGCGCAGGAATTGTCACCCCTCCACTTT. The encoded protein is CASSLAQELSPLHF.

The V call is TRBV2, the J call TRBJ1-6, with 8 bases that match TRBD1. Germline V CDR1 and CDR2: SNHLY, FYNNEI. The junction had 8 bases not matched to a gene; V was cut back by 8 bases and J by 8 bases. The CDR3 is 14 amino acids. This CDR3 is CASLRTGKDSPLHF. Written as DNA, the CDR3 is TGTGCCAGCTTAAGGACAGGGAAGGATTCACCCCTCCACTTT.

The chain links TRBV18 to TRBJ2-3; 8 nucleotides match TRBD2. CDR1 and CDR2 from the germline V gene are KGHSH and LQKENI. The CDR3 contains 16 residues. V gave up 4 bases and J gave up 1 base; unmatched junction bases: 7. CDR3 sequence: CASSLSVRGGTDTQYF. CDR3 nucleotide sequence: TGTGCCAGCTCACTTTCCGTGCGGGGGGGCACAGATACGCAGTATTTT.

This clone is a singleton in its sample. V is TRBV7-6 and J is TRBJ1-5; 10 bases are a match to TRBD1. V shed 3 bases and J 2 bases; nucleotides not matched to a gene: 4. The CDR3 is made up of 16 amino acids. Germline CDR1 and CDR2: SGHVS and FNYEAQ. CDR3 bases: TGTGCCAGCAGCTTTGGACAGGGGGGTGGCAATCAGCCCCAGCATTTT. Translating gives CASSFGQGGGNQPQHF.